This TCR beta chain was sequenced in a study of blood T cells in healthy people across ages. Isolation recovered at least 6 million PBMCs from every sample. The use of a sample-barcoded 5' primer and a J-beta primer mix characterized a second PCR of about 7 to 12 cycles. TCRdb independently ran MiXCR on the 5' RACE reads; one entry per CDR3 protein. The data show about 640,000 distinct CDR3 sequences, roughly 58% seen once. This clonotype was seen just once. Per the germline V gene, CDR1 is SNHLY and CDR2 is FYNNEI. CDR3 length: 15 residues. This TCR came from a man in his fifties or sixties in good health. The specimen was blood. V and J are TRBV2 and TRBJ2-1; D remains unclear. The assigned J gene may be wrong: the sequence end matches TRBJ2-7 better. This chain's CDR3 is CASSEAQSSYNEQYF. For the CDR3, the DNA is TGTGCCAGCAGTGAAGCGCAGAGCTCCTACAATGAGCAGTACTTC.